This T cell receptor beta chain appears in the sequencing data of a study of vaccination effects on CD4 cells after COVID-19. Study-wide points: Common cold coronavirus cross-reactivity was shown by only 1 of 255 vaccine-induced clones in healthy vaccinees. Clones of infection and vaccine origin contracted markedly late after vaccination.

In regard to this clone: What it binds is not known.

Repertoires were generated with immunoSEQ multiplex PCR, while TCRdb's copy carries only in-frame clones and drops some. The table has tens of thousands of clones, 79% seen once; the top ten hold roughly 5.6%. Viral peptide pools were used in the ViraFEST assay to expand antigen-specific CD4+ T cells, and sequencing came afterward. Once cultured for approximately ten days, the cells underwent separation to obtain CD4+ T cells. Nobody among the vaccine recipients had prior SARS-CoV-2 infection (nucleocapsid antibodies were negative). Each well held 1.5 million to 2.5 million PBMC cultured with 7.5 to 10 ug/ml peptides and roughly 9.7 IU/ml IL-2. The authors exchanged half the medium for IL-2 medium on days 3 and 7. The sequencing used CD4+ T cells from PBMCs cultured with HCoV-OC43 spike peptides, collected before COVID-19 vaccination. The subset is: HCoV-OC43 spike overlapping peptide pool stimulation. The origin of this receptor is a human donor who received a COVID-19 vaccine.

The CDR3: CASSEGPANTEAFF. Written as DNA, the CDR3 is TGTGCCAGCAGTGAAGGGCCTGCGAACACTGAAGCTTTCTTT. This chain joins TRBV6-1 and TRBJ1-1; D unclear. The V gene's germline CDR1 is MNHNS and CDR2 SASEGT. This CDR3 comprises 14 residues. V was trimmed by 1 base and J by 1 base, leaving 7 bases between them.